The next 15 T cell receptor beta chains were all read from a single sample in a study of blood T cell repertoires in COVID-19. TCRdb keeps only in-frame clones here, not all; method: immunoSEQ multiplex PCR. The sample yields about 270,000 clones, 80% to 95% seen once. Sequencing used PBMCs or T cells enriched from blood (not recorded which). These receptors all come from a man aged 35 to 55 who had been exposed to COVID-19.

The V call is TRBV5-1, the J call TRBJ1-2; D gene ambiguous. The CDR3 is 13 amino acids. Germline V gene data show CDR1 as SGHRS and CDR2 as YFSETQ. V was shortened by 2 bases and J by 3 bases, with 8 bases between the two germline ends. The CDR3 nucleotides read TGCGCCAGCAGCTTCAATACAGACTATGGCTACACCTTC. Its protein is CASSFNTDYGYTF.

The rearrangement uses TRBV30 and TRBJ2-3; D is uncertain. From germline, CDR1 is GTSNPN and CDR2 SVGIG (reference sequence). This CDR3 spans 14 amino acids. The V and J ends lost 6 bases and 3 bases respectively, with 16 bases between them. The CDR3 region has the DNA TGTGCCTGCCAGACGCAGAGGAAGACAGATACGCAGTATTTT. Translating gives CACQTQRKTDTQYF.

This chain uses TRBV5-1 with TRBJ2-4; TRBD2 matches 8 bases. With V trimmed by 1 base and J by 6 bases, 3 bases remained unmatched. Germline V gene lookup returns CDR1 SGHRS and CDR2 YFSETQ. This CDR3 has 14 residues. The CDR3 bases are TGCGCCAGCAGCTTGAAGACTAGCGTAAACATTCAGTACTTC. Protein product: CASSLKTSVNIQYF.

V gene TRBV14 combines with J gene TRBJ2-2, with 11 bases lining up with TRBD2. This CDR3 has 17 amino acids. From germline, CDR1 is SGHDN and CDR2 FVKESK. V dropped 4 bases and J dropped 4; count of bases not matched to a gene: 8. The CDR3 region has the DNA TGTGCCAGCAGCCCCCAGACTAGCGGGATTGGCACCGGGGAGCTGTTTTTT. Translating it yields CASSPQTSGIGTGELFF.

V gene TRBV14 combines with J gene TRBJ2-6, with a tentative D call TRBD1 (5 bases). V lost 4 bases and J 0 bases, leaving 13 bases between the germline ends. The CDR3 length is 17 residues. Germline values: CDR1 SGHDN, CDR2 FVKESK. DNA for the CDR3: TGTGCCAGCAGCCGCATGGACATCAGCTCTGGGGCCAACGTCCTGACTTTC. Translation: CASSRMDISSGANVLTF.

The chain links TRBV6-2 or TRBV6-3 to TRBJ2-7; D is unclear. CDR1 MNHEY and CDR2 SVGEGT come from the germline V gene. The germline V and J ends were trimmed by 6 bases and 1 base, with 19 bases remaining between them. The length of the CDR3 is 16 residues. The CDR3 protein is CASSPPKERWSYEQYF. Here the CDR3 DNA reads TGTGCCAGCAGCCCCCCGAAGGAGCGTTGGTCCTACGAGCAGTACTTC.

The chain carries TRBV12-5 and TRBJ1-6, with unresolved D. V was clipped by 0 bases and J by 8 bases, with 11 bases between them. The CDR3 has 15 amino acids. Germline V lookup: CDR1 LGHNT, CDR2 FRNRAP. CDR3 DNA sequence: TGTGCTAGTGGTTTGGTTTTAGGAGGTGATTCACCCCTCCACTTT. Its protein is CASGLVLGGDSPLHF.

With regard to this clone: This same CDR3 is encoded by further DNA sequences in the sample. J is TRBJ1-2 and V is TRBV28; 10 nucleotides align to TRBD1. V lost 2 bases, J lost 7 bases, and 4 bases stayed unmatched. Germline assignment: CDR1 MDHEN and CDR2 SYDVKM. This CDR3 is 14 amino acids long. CDR3 sequence: CASSLDRGQGGYTF. The CDR3 bases are TGTGCCAGCAGTTTAGACAGGGGGCAAGGTGGCTACACCTTC.

The chain is built from TRBV28 and TRBJ2-3; no clear D. V lost 3 bases to trimming and J lost 5 bases, with 6 bases between them. The CDR3 covers 12 residues. The germline gives CDR1 MDHEN, CDR2 SYDVKM. The CDR3 DNA follows: TGTGCCAGCAGTTTTGGCAGAGATACGCAGTATTTT. Protein sequence: CASSFGRDTQYF.

V is TRBV19 and J is TRBJ2-2; the match to TRBD2 covers 9 bases. The length of the CDR3 is 16 residues. The junction had 7 bases not matched to a gene; V was cut back by 1 base and J by 7 bases. Germline CDR1 is LNHDA and CDR2 is SQIVND (reference sequence). The CDR3 bases are TGTGCCAGTAGTATAGGTCTAGCGGGATCGGACGGGGAGCTGTTTTTT. Translated: CASSIGLAGSDGELFF.

The chain joins TRBV24-1 to TRBJ1-5; 9 positions match TRBD1. The ends lost 6 bases at V and 3 bases at J; junction bases unmatched: 5. Germline-derived CDR1 and CDR2 are KGHDR and SFDVKD. The length of the CDR3 is 15 residues. The CDR3 sequence is CATSRTGADNQPQHF. CDR3 coding DNA: TGTGCCACCAGTAGGACAGGGGCCGACAATCAGCCCCAGCATTTT.

The chain is built from TRBV3-1 (or the pseudogene TRBV3-2) and TRBJ2-2, with 14 bases lining up with TRBD2. This CDR3 is built from 17 residues. Germline CDR1 and CDR2: LGHDT and YNNKEL (reference sequence). The V and J ends lost 4 bases and 5 bases, in that order; junction bases with no gene match: 6. The DNA for the CDR3 is TGTGCCAGCAGCCGAGGACTAGCGGGAGGAGGGACCGGGGAGCTGTTTTTT. Amino acids: CASSRGLAGGGTGELFF.

The V gene is TRBV7-9, the J gene TRBJ2-1, with TRBD2 identical over 9 bases. The CDR3 contains 15 residues. With V trimmed by 1 base and J by 8 bases, 6 bases remained unmatched. Germline V CDR1 and CDR2: SEHNR, FQNEAQ (reference sequence). This CDR3 is CASSLGLSGRDEQFF. The DNA for the CDR3 is TGTGCCAGCAGCTTAGGTCTTAGCGGGAGAGATGAGCAGTTCTTC.

V usage is TRBV28 and J usage is TRBJ1-4, with no clear D. V was shortened by 3 bases and J by 8 bases, with 10 bases between the two germline ends. The length of the CDR3 is 13 residues. CDR1 and CDR2 from the germline V gene are MDHEN and SYDVKM. The CDR3: CASSLSSGEKLFF. The CDR3 bases are TGTGCCAGCAGTTTGTCCTCAGGCGAAAAACTGTTTTTT. Complete variable domain (other parts from reference TRBV28 and TRBJ1-4): DVKVTQSSRYLVKRTGEKVFLECVQDMDHENMFWYRQDPGLGLRLIYFSYDVKMKEKGDIPEGYSVSREKKERFSLILESASTNQTSMYLCASSLSSGEKLFFGSGTQLSVL.

This rearrangement joins TRBV30 to TRBJ2-7, with D possibly TRBD1 on 5 matching bases. Germline V gene sequence: CDR1 GTSNPN, CDR2 SVGIG (reference sequence). V was cut by 2 bases and J by 2 bases, with 10 bases left in between. The CDR3 extends over 13 amino acids. The CDR3 loop reads CAWSKDTTYEQYF. The DNA of the CDR3 is TGTGCCTGGAGTAAGGACACGACCTACGAGCAGTACTTC.